The text below deals with one T cell receptor (beta chain). Those enrolled in Seattle joined during active infection and were followed longitudinally afterward. These data are taken from a study of blood T cell repertoires in COVID-19. At the level of the study: The cDNA or gDNA used as material had been derived from T cells, B-cell-depleted T cells, or PBMCs.

Germline CDR1 reads SNHLY; CDR2 reads FYNNEI. This CDR3 is 16 amino acids long. J was trimmed by 3 bases and V by 10 bases; bases with no gene match: 9. Original methodology: Amplification of reference gene primers was used by the study to estimate nucleated cell counts. Produced via immunoSEQ multiplex PCR; TCRdb's table is partial and in-frame only. V and J calls and clone size come straight from that table; D and trimming were deduced from the DNA. The table includes around 300,000 clones, 88% detected once. Sequenced: peripheral blood. This receptor was identified in a woman between 25 and 40 years old with COVID-19, enrolled during active disease. The chain joins TRBV2 to TRBJ2-6; 10 nucleotides align to TRBD2. This CDR3 is CAITALAGVGANVLTF. For the CDR3, the DNA is TGTGCCATAACAGCGCTAGCGGGGGTTGGGGCCAACGTCCTGACTTTC.